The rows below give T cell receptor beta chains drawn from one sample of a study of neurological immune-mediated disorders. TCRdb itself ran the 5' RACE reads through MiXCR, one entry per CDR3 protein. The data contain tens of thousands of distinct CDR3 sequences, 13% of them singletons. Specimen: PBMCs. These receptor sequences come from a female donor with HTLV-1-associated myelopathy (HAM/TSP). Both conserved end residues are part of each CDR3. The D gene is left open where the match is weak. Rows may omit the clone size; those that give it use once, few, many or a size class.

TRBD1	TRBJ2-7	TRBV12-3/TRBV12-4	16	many	CASSLKSGQGMREQYF	TGTGCCAGCAGTCTTAAATCGGGACAGGGGATGAGGGAGCAGTACTTC
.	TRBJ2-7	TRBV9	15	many	CASSRLDSSYYEQYF	TGTGCCAGCAGCCGTCTTGATTCTAGCTACTACGAGCAGTACTTC
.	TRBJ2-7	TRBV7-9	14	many	CASSLAGDGYEQYF	TGTGCCAGCAGCTTAGCGGGGGACGGGTACGAGCAGTACTTC
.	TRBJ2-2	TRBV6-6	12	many	CASSYSVGELFF	TGTGCCAGCAGTTACTCCGTCGGGGAGCTGTTTTTT
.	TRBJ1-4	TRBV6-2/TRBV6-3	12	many	CASSRTGGSMFF	TGTGCCAGCAGTCGGACGGGGGGAAGTATGTTTTTT
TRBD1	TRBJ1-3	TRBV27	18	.	CASSLSGSHRGAGNTIYF	TGTGCCAGCAGTTTATCAGGATCCCACAGGGGGGCCGGAAACACCATATATTTT
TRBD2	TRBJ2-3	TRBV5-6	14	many	CASSPIGGADTQYF	TGTGCCAGCAGCCCAATTGGGGGGGCAGATACGCAGTATTTT
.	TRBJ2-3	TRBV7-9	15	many	CASSLDSLSTDTQYF	TGTGCCAGCAGCTTGGACAGTTTGAGCACAGATACGCAGTATTTT
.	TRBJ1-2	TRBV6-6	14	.	CASSWNEDGAPGDF	TGTGCCAGCAGTTGGAATGAGGACGGCGCCCCTGGGGACTTC
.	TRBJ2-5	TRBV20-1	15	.	CSAGQTSVYQGTQYF	TGCAGTGCTGGCCAGACCAGCGTGTACCAAGGGACCCAGTACTTC
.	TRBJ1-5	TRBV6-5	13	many	CASSYSKDQPQHF	TGTGCCAGCAGTTACTCGAAAGATCAGCCCCAGCATTTT
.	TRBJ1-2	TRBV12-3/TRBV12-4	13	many	CASSFTRYYGYTF	TGTGCCAGCAGTTTCACGCGCTACTATGGCTACACCTTC
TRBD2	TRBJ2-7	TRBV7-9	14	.	CASSLPLRGNEQYF	TGTGCTAGCAGCTTGCCCTTGCGGGGGAACGAGCAGTACTTC
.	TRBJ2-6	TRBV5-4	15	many	CAGGTGSSGANVLTF	TGTGCCGGAGGTACAGGATCCTCTGGGGCCAACGTCCTGACTTTC
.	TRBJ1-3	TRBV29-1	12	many	CSVENPGDTIYF	TGCAGCGTTGAGAACCCTGGGGACACCATATATTTT
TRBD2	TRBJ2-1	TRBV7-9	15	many	CASSFLAGVNNEQFF	TGTGCCAGCAGTTTTCTAGCGGGGGTAAACAATGAGCAGTTCTTC
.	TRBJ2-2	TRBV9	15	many	CASSVEGANTGELFF	TGTGCCAGCAGCGTAGAAGGCGCGAACACCGGGGAGCTGTTTTTT
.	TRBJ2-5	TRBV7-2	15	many	CASSFYQTESETQYF	TGTGCCAGCAGCTTTTACCAGACAGAGTCGGAGACCCAGTACTTC
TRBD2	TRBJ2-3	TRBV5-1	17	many	CASSPVAGTSGTDTQYF	TGCGCCAGCAGTCCCGTGGCCGGGACTAGCGGCACAGATACGCAGTATTTT
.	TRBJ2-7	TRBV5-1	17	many	CASSLVKDSAGSYEQYF	TGCGCCAGCAGCTTGGTGAAGGATTCGGCAGGTTCCTACGAGCAGTACTTC
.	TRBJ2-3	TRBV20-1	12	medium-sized	CGGGGDTDTQYF	TGCGGCGGGGGCGGGGACACAGATACGCAGTATTTT
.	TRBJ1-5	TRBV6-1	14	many	CASSQGIGNQPQHF	TGTGCCAGCAGTCAGGGGATCGGCAATCAGCCCCAGCATTTT
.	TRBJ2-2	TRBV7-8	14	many	CASSSKKDTGELFF	TGTGCCAGCAGCTCTAAAAAGGACACCGGGGAGCTGTTTTTT
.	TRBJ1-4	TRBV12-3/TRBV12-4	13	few	CASRPTLGEKLFF	TGTGCCAGCAGGCCAACGCTCGGGGAAAAACTGTTTTTT
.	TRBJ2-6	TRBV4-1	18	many	CASSQDGDSYSGANVLTF	TGCGCCAGCAGCCAAGATGGGGATTCTTACTCTGGGGCCAACGTCCTGACTTTC
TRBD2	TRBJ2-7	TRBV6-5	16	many	CASSWHGGGAVYEQYF	TGTGCCAGCAGTTGGCATGGCGGGGGGGCCGTGTACGAGCAGTACTTC
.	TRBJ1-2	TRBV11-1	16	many	CASSRGTDFFNYGYTF	TGTGCCAGCAGCCGTGGGACGGATTTTTTTAACTATGGCTACACCTTC
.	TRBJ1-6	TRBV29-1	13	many	CSVASGNNSPLHF	TGCAGCGTTGCCTCGGGCAATAATTCACCCCTCCACTTT
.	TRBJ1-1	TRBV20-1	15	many	CSARDLRQMNTEAFF	TGCAGTGCTAGAGATCTGAGACAGATGAACACTGAAGCTTTCTTT
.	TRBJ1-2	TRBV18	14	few	CASSPTEGDYGYTF	TGTGCCAGCTCACCGACGGAAGGGGACTATGGCTACACCTTC
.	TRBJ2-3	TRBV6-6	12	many	CASFRIGVTQYF	TGTGCCAGCTTCCGAATTGGAGTTACGCAGTATTTT
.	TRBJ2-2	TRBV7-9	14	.	CASSPRADAGELFF	TGTGCCAGCAGCCCCCGGGCCGATGCCGGGGAGCTGTTTTTT
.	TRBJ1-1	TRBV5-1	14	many	CASTRGGQNTEAFF	TGCGCCAGCACCCGAGGAGGACAGAACACTGAAGCTTTCTTT
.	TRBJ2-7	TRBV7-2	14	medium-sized	CASSLGLETGEQYF	TGTGCCAGCAGCTTAGGTCTCGAGACGGGCGAGCAGTACTTC
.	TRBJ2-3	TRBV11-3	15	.	CARSSQSSTTDTQYF	TGTGCCAGAAGTTCCCAATCCTCCACGACAGATACGCAGTATTTT
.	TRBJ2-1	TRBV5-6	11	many	CASGFYSEQFF	TGTGCCAGCGGTTTTTACTCGGAGCAGTTCTTC
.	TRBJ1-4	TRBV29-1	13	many	CSVVGAANEKLFF	TGCAGCGTTGTGGGGGCGGCTAATGAAAAACTGTTTTTT
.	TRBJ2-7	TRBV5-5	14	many	CASSLEGSPYEQYF	TGTGCCAGCAGCTTGGAGGGATCCCCCTACGAGCAGTACTTC
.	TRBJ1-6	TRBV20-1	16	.	CSAIVGRPKTYSPLHF	TGCAGTGCTATAGTTGGCAGGCCGAAAACCTATTCACCCCTCCACTTT
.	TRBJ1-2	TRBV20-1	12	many	CSARNGNYGYTF	TGCAGTGCTAGAAACGGAAACTATGGCTACACCTTC
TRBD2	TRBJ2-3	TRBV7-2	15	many	CASSLGLAGTDTQYF	TGTGCCAGCAGCTTAGGACTAGCGGGGACAGATACGCAGTATTTT
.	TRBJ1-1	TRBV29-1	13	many	CSATSGQNTEAFF	TGCAGCGCCACCTCCGGACAAAACACTGAAGCTTTCTTT
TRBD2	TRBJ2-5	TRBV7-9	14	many	CASSLLAGVETQYF	TGTGCCAGCAGCTTACTAGCGGGGGTAGAGACCCAGTACTTC
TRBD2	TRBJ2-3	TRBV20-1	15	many	CSARGLAMMTDTQYF	TGCAGTGCTAGGGGACTAGCAATGATGACAGATACGCAGTATTTT
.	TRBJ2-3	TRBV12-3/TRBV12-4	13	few	CASRSWGTDTQYF	TGTGCCAGCCGTTCCTGGGGCACAGATACGCAGTATTTT
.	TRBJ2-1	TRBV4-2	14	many	CASSQDLASNEQFF	TGTGCCAGCAGCCAAGATTTGGCCTCCAATGAGCAGTTCTTC
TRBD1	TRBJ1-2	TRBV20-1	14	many	CSARGTGVFYGYTF	TGCAGTGCTAGAGGCACAGGGGTATTCTATGGCTACACCTTC
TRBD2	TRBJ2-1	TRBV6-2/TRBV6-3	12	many	CASGLANNEQFF	TGTGCCAGCGGACTAGCTAACAATGAGCAGTTCTTC